The sequence of this TCR beta chain was determined in a study of control samples from healthy donors and cancer patients (dated by TCRdb to about 2020). Libraries came from the immunoSEQ multiplex PCR assay. Here the immuneACCESS table is served through TCRdb, limited to in-frame sequences with V and J called. Missing clones are a known gap in these copies; in checked studies unresolved V genes cover under half, and the rest lacks a known reason. For this sample the table gives roughly 120,000 clones, of which about 87% were detected only once. The ten biggest clones cover around 3.4% of the sample. Reading from cysteine to phenylalanine, the CDR3 counts 12 amino acids. Just the 36-base CDR3 DNA is kept, in frame starting at base 1. CDR1 is given as PRHDT and CDR2 as FYEKMQ, both from the germline V gene (reference sequence). This clone was observed once. Its antigen is not yet known. Relative to the germline gene, one junction end is altered; a read error may explain this.

This sequence was found in a man aged 35-49 years in good health. Recombination joined TRBV13 with TRBJ2-1, with the identity of the D gene unclear. Sequencing was performed on blood. The CDR3 corresponds to CASSLVIGEQFF. In nucleotide form, the sequence is TGTGCCAGCAGTTTAGTCATTGGGGAGCAGTTCTTC.